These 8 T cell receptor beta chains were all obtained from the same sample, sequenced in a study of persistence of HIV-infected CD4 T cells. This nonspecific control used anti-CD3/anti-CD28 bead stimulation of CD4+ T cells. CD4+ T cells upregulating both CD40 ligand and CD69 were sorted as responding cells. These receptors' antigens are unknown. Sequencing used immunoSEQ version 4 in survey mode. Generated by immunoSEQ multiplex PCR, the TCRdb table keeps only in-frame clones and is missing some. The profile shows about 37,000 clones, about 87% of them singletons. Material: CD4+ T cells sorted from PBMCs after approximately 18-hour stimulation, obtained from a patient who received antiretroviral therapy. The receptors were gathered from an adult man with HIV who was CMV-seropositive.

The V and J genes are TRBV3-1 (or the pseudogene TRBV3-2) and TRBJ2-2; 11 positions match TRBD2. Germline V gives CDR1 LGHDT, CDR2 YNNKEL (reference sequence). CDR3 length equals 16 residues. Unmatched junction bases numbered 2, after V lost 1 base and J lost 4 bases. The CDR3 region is CASSQAGLAVTGELFF. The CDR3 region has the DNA TGTGCCAGCAGCCAAGCGGGACTAGCGGTCACCGGGGAGCTGTTTTTT.

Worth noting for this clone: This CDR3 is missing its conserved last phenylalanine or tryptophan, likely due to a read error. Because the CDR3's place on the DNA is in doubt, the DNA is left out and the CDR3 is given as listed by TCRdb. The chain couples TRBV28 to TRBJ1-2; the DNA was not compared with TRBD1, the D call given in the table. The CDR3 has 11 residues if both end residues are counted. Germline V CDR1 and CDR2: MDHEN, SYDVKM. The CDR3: CASSYRQSWGL.

The CDR3 nucleotides are TGTGCCAGCAGATCGCCCGGGGAGCTGTTTTTT. It is translated as CASRSPGELFF. This chain uses TRBV6-5 with TRBJ2-2, with D unresolved. V was cut by 6 bases and J by 6 bases, with 5 bases left in between. Germline CDR1 MNHEY, CDR2 SVGAGI. The CDR3 runs 11 residues.

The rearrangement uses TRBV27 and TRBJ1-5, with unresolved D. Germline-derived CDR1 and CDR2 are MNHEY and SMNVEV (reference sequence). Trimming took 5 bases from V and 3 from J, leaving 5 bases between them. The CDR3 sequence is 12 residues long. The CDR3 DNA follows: TGTGCCAGCAGTAAACCCAATCAGCCCCAGCATTTT. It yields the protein CASSKPNQPQHF.

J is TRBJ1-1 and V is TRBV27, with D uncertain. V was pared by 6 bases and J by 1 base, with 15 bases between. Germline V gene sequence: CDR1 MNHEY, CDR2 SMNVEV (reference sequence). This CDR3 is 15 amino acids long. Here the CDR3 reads CASSSRQVTNTEAFF. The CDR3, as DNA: TGTGCCAGCAGCTCCCGTCAGGTGACGAACACTGAAGCTTTCTTT.

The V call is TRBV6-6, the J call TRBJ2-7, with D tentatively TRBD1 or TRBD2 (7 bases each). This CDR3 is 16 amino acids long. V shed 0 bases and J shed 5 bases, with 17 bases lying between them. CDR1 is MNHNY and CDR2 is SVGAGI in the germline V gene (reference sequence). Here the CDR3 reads CASSYSFQGGGDEQYF. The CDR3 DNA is TGTGCCAGCAGTTACTCCTTCCAGGGGGGAGGGGACGAGCAGTACTTC.

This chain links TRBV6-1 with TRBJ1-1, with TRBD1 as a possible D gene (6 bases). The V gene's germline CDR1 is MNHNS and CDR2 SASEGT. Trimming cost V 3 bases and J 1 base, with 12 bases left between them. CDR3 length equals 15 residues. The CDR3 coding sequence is TGTGCCAGCAGTGATTTTGGCAGGGGGAACACTGAAGCTTTCTTT. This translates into CASSDFGRGNTEAFF.

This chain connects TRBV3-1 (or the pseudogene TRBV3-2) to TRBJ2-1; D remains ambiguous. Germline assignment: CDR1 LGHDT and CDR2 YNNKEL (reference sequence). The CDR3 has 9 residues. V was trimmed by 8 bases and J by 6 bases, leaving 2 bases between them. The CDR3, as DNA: TGTGCCAGCCGCAATGAGCAGTTCTTC. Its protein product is CASRNEQFF.